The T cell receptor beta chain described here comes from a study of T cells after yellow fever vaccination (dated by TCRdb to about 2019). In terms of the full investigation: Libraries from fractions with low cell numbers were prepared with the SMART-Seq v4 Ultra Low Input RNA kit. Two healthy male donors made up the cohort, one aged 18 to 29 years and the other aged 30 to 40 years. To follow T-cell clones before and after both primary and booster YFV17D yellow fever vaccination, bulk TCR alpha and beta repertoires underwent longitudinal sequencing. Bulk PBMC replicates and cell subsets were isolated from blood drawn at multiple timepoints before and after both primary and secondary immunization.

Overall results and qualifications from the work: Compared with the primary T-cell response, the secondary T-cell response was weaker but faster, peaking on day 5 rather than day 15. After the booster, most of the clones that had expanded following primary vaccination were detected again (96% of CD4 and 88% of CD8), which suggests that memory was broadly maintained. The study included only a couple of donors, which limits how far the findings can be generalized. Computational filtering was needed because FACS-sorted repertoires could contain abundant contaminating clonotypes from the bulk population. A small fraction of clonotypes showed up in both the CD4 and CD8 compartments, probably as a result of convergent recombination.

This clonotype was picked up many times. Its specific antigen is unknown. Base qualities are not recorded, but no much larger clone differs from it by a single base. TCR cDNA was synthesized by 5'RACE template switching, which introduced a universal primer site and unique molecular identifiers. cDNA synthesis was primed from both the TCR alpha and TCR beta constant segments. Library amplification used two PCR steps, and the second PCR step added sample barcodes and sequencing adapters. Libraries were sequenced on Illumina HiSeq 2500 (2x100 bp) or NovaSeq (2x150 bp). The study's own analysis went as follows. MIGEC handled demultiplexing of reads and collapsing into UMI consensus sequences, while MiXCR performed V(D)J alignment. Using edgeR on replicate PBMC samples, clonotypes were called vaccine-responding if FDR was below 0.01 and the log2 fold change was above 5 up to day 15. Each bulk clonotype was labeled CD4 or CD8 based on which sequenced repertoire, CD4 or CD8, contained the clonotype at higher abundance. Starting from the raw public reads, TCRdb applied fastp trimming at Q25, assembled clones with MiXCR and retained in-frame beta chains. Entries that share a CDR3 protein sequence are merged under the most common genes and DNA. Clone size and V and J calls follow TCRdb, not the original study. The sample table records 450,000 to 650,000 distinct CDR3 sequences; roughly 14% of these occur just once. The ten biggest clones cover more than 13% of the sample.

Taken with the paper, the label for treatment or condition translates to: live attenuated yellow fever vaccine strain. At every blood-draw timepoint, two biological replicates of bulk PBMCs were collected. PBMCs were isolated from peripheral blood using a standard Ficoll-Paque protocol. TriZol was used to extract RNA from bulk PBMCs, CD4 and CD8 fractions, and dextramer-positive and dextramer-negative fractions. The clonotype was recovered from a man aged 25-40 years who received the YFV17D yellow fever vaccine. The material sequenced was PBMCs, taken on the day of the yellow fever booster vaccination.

CDR3 region: CASSRSDPYNEQFF. The DNA sequence reads TGTGCCAGCAGCCGCTCTGACCCCTACAATGAGCAGTTCTTC. This chain joins TRBV6-2 or TRBV6-3 to TRBJ2-1; the D gene is not confidently resolved. The germline V gene sets CDR1 to MNHEY and CDR2 to SVGEGT. V and J lose 6 bases and 2 bases, and a span of 11 bases separates them. Including cysteine and phenylalanine, the CDR3 has 14 amino acids. Only the CDR3 region is kept as DNA, spanning 42 bases read in frame from base 1.